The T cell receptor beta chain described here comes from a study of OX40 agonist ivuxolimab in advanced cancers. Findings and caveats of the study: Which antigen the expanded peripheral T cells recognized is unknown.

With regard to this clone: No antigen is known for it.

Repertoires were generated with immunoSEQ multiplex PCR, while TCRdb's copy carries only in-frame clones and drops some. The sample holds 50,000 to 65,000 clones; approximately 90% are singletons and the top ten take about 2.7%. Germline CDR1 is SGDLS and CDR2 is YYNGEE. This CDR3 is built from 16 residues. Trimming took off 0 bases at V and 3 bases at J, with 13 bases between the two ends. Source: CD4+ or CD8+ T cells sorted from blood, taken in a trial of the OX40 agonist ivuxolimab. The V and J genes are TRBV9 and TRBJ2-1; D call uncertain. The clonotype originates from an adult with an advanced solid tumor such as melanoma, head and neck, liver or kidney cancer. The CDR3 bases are TGTGCCAGCAGCGTAGATCCAGGTTCTAACTACAATGAGCAGTTCTTC. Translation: CASSVDPGSNYNEQFF.